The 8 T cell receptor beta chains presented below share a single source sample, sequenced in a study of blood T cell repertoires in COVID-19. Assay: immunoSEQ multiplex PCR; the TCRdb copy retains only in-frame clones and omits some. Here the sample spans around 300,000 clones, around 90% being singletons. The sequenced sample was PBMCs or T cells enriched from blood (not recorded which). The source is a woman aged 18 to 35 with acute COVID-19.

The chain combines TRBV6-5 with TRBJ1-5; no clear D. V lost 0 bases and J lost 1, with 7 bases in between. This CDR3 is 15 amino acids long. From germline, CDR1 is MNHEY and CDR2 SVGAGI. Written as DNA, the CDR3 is TGTGCCAGCAGTTACTCAGGAGGGAGCAATCAGCCCCAGCATTTT. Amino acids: CASSYSGGSNQPQHF.

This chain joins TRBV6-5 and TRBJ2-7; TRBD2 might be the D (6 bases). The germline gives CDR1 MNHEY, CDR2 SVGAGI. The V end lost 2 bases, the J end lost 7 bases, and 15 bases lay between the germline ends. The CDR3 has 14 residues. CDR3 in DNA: TGTGCCAGCAGTTACGGAGGGCACGGCTTGGAGCAGTACTTC. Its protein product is CASSYGGHGLEQYF.

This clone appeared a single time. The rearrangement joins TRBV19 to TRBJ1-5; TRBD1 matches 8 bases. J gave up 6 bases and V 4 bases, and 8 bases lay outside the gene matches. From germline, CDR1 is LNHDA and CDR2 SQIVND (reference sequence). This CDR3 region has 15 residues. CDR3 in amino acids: CASSKEPQGAQPQHF. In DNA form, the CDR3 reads TGTGCCAGTAGTAAGGAACCCCAGGGGGCTCAGCCCCAGCATTTT.

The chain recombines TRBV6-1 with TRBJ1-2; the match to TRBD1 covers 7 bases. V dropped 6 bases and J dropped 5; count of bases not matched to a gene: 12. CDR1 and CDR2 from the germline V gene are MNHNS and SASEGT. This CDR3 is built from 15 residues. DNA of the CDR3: TGTGCCAGCAGCCGGTGGGACAGAGATACTTATGGCTACACCTTC. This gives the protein CASSRWDRDTYGYTF.

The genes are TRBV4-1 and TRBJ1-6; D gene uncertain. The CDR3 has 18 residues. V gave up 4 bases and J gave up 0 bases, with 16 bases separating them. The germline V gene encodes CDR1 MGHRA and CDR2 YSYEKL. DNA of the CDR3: TGCGCCAGCAGCCCGGCTGGCCCCGGGAGCTCCTATAATTCACCCCTCCACTTT. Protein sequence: CASSPAGPGSSYNSPLHF.

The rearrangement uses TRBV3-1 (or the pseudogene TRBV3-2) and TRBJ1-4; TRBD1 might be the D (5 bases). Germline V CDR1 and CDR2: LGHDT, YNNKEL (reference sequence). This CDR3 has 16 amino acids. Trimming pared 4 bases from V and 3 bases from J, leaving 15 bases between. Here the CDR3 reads CASSPTGVSANEKLFF. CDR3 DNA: TGTGCCAGCAGCCCTACGGGGGTTTCCGCTAATGAAAAACTGTTTTTT.

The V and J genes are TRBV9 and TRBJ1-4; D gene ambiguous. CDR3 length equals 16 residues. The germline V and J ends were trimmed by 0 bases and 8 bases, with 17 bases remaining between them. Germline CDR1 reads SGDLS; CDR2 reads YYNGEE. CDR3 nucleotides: TGTGCCAGCAGCGTAGCTTCGGGAGGTCGTGGAGAAAAACTGTTTTTT. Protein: CASSVASGGRGEKLFF.

CDR3 coding DNA: TGTGCCAGCAGCCAGGGTCTACAGGGGGCGAGTGAGCAGTTCTTC. It is translated as CASSQGLQGASEQFF. This chain joins TRBV7-9 and TRBJ2-1; 9 nucleotides agree with TRBD1. Looked up from germline, CDR1 is SEHNR and CDR2 is FQNEAQ (reference sequence). Germline trimming cut 5 bases from V and 9 bases from J; bases unmatched to any gene: 11. The CDR3 sequence is 15 residues long. The full variable domain, completed using reference TRBV7-9 and TRBJ2-1, is DTGVSQNPRHKITKRGQNVTFRCDPISEHNRLYWYRQTLGQGPEFLTYFQNEAQLEKSRLLSDRFSAERPKGSFSTLEIQRTEQGDSAMYLCASSQGLQGASEQFFGPGTRLTVL.